These T cell receptor beta chains were read from a single sample in a study of blood T cell repertoires in COVID-19. TCRdb's copy holds only in-frame clones and misses some; the assay was immunoSEQ multiplex PCR. The sample includes about 110,000 clones, around 83% of them seen just once. Sequenced: peripheral blood. The receptors were gathered from an older woman with acute or convalescent COVID-19. Each CDR3 is given with its conserved first and last residue. A D gene is named only where the DNA matches it firmly. Size tells how often a clone was seen (once, few, many) or the class of an expanded clone, and some rows leave it out.

cdr3_aa cdr3_nt v_call clone_size d_call j_call
CASRVQKGGADTQYF TGTGCCAGCAGGGTTCAAAAGGGAGGGGCAGATACGCAGTATTTT TRBV27 once TRBD2 TRBJ2-3
CAWSVGGGHSARRLNTEAFF TGTGCCTGGAGTGTGGGAGGGGGGCATTCGGCTCGGCGGCTGAACACTGAAGCTTTCTTT TRBV30 NA NA TRBJ1-1
CSASDSGVLWEQYF TGCAGTGCTAGTGACTCCGGGGTCCTATGGGAGCAGTACTTC TRBV20-1 NA NA TRBJ2-7
CASSDAGSNQPQHF TGTGCCAGCAGTGACGCAGGGTCTAATCAGCCCCAGCATTTT TRBV25-1 NA NA TRBJ1-5
CASRPTGGSETQYF TGCGCCAGCAGGCCGACAGGGGGGTCAGAGACCCAGTACTTC TRBV5-1 NA TRBD1 TRBJ2-5
CASSLDGSSNTQYF TGCGCCAGCAGCTTGGATGGTAGCAGCAATACGCAGTATTTT TRBV5-1 once NA TRBJ2-3
CASGYGTAYQETQYF TGTGCTAGTGGATACGGGACAGCTTACCAAGAGACCCAGTACTTC TRBV12-5 NA TRBD1 TRBJ2-5
CASSKDRGGSYGYTF TGTGCCAGCAGTAAGGACCGGGGAGGCTCCTATGGCTACACCTTC TRBV6-5 NA NA TRBJ1-2
CASSPPGQANEKLFF TGTGCCAGTAGTCCCCCGGGACAGGCGAATGAAAAACTGTTTTTT TRBV19 NA TRBD1 TRBJ1-4
CASIPGFNKYEQYF TGTGCCAGCATCCCCGGGTTTAATAAATACGAGCAGTACTTC TRBV2 NA NA TRBJ2-7
CASSPGQGREKLFF TGCGCCAGCAGCCCCGGACAGGGGCGGGAAAAACTGTTTTTT TRBV5-1 NA TRBD1 TRBJ1-4
CATPPGQPGKNTEAFF TGTGCCACTCCACCGGGACAGCCGGGAAAGAACACTGAAGCTTTCTTT TRBV6-4 few TRBD1 TRBJ1-1
CASSGGSRDTQYF TGCGCCAGCAGTGGAGGGAGCCGGGATACGCAGTATTTT TRBV10-1 NA NA TRBJ2-3
CASSLAGTGEVDEQYF TGCGCCAGCAGCTTGGCCGGGACAGGGGAAGTGGACGAGCAGTACTTC TRBV5-1 few TRBD1 TRBJ2-7
CASSNGRQGEKLFF TGTGCCAGCAGCAACGGGAGACAGGGTGAAAAACTGTTTTTT TRBV21-1 NA NA TRBJ1-4
CASSPLGQERQNTEAFF TGCGCCAGCAGCCCACTCGGACAGGAAAGACAGAACACTGAAGCTTTCTTT TRBV5-1 NA TRBD1 TRBJ1-1
CATIKEGRWTEAFF TGTGCCACTATAAAGGAGGGAAGATGGACTGAAGCTTTCTTT TRBV28 NA NA TRBJ1-1
CASSPPQATSTEAFF TGTGCCAGTAGTCCTCCCCAGGCTACAAGCACTGAAGCTTTCTTT TRBV19 NA NA TRBJ1-1
CASSPVRVGSGNTIYF TGCGCCAGCAGCCCCGTCCGGGTCGGCTCTGGAAACACCATATATTTT TRBV5-1 NA NA TRBJ1-3
CASSNPGQPGTEAFF TGTGCCAGCAGCAACCCCGGCCAGCCGGGCACTGAAGCTTTCTTT TRBV7-9 NA NA TRBJ1-1
CASSQRTGSKNIQYF TGTGCCAGCAGCCAAAGGACAGGGTCCAAAAACATTCAGTACTTC TRBV3-1/TRBV3-2 NA TRBD1 TRBJ2-4
CAISERIGSSGNTIYF TGTGCCATCAGTGAACGGATCGGGAGCTCTGGAAACACCATATATTTT TRBV10-3 NA NA TRBJ1-3
CASSLSSVNNSPLHF TGTGCCAGCAGTTTATCTTCAGTGAATAATTCACCCCTCCACTTT TRBV27 NA NA TRBJ1-6
CATSTDRRGGRGHEQYF TGTGCCACCAGCACTGACCGCCGAGGCGGGAGGGGGCACGAGCAGTACTTC TRBV15 NA TRBD2 TRBJ2-7
CAWSNAGGSNEQFF TGTGCCTGGAGTAACGCGGGAGGTTCCAATGAGCAGTTCTTC TRBV30 NA TRBD2 TRBJ2-1
CASSLGQGGTGELFF TGTGCCAGCAGCCTCGGACAGGGTGGCACCGGGGAGCTGTTTTTT TRBV9 NA TRBD1 TRBJ2-2
CASSLGGGTIYF TGTGCCAGCAGCCTTGGGGGAGGCACCATATATTTT TRBV5-4 NA NA TRBJ1-3
CASSLRSTEAFF TGTGCCAGCAGCCTGAGGTCAACTGAAGCTTTCTTT TRBV5-8 NA NA TRBJ1-1
CASSLNPGTSDLAKNIQYF TGCGCCAGCAGCTTAAACCCCGGGACTAGCGATTTAGCCAAAAACATTCAGTACTTC TRBV5-1 NA TRBD2 TRBJ2-4
CASTGFASLDTEAFF TGTGCCAGCACAGGGTTTGCTTCCTTGGACACTGAAGCTTTCTTT TRBV28 NA NA TRBJ1-1
CASSLGVGLLYEQYF TGTGCCAGCAGCTTAGGCGTGGGGCTTCTCTACGAGCAGTACTTC TRBV7-2 NA NA TRBJ2-7
CATFPLGQGNYGYTF TGTGCCACCTTTCCATTGGGACAGGGGAACTATGGCTACACCTTC TRBV15 NA TRBD1 TRBJ1-2
CASSDMDRVVQPQHF TGTGCCAGCAGTGACATGGACAGGGTAGTTCAGCCCCAGCATTTT TRBV6-2/TRBV6-3 NA TRBD1 TRBJ1-5
CASSTPRLAENTGELFF TGTGCCAGCAGCACCCCTCGACTAGCGGAGAACACCGGGGAGCTGTTTTTT TRBV9 NA TRBD2 TRBJ2-2
CASRWTGAGGYGYTF TGTGCCAGCAGGTGGACAGGGGCTGGCGGGTATGGCTACACCTTC TRBV2 NA TRBD1 TRBJ1-2
CASSYSRENYGYTF TGTGCCAGCAGTTACTCCCGGGAGAACTATGGCTACACCTTC TRBV6-5 NA NA TRBJ1-2
CASSLRGPNTF TGTGCCAGCAGTCTGCGGGGTCCGAACACCTTC TRBV28 NA NA TRBJ1-2
CASSPNGGFEQYF TGTGCCAGCAGCCCCAACGGCGGATTCGAGCAGTACTTC TRBV6-5 once NA TRBJ2-7
CASRLQGASTEAFF TGCGCCAGCAGACTCCAGGGGGCAAGCACTGAAGCTTTCTTT TRBV5-1 NA TRBD1 TRBJ1-1
CASSLARGGYGYTF TGCGCCAGCAGCTTGGCCCGAGGGGGCTATGGCTACACCTTC TRBV5-1 NA NA TRBJ1-2
CASSVVEGTEAFF TGTGCCAGCAGTGTGGTGGAGGGCACTGAAGCTTTCTTT TRBV6-4 NA NA TRBJ1-1
CASSTTGYPGSNQPQHF TGTGCCAGTAGTACGACAGGGTATCCTGGGAGCAATCAGCCCCAGCATTTT TRBV19 NA TRBD1 TRBJ1-5
CASSPRGLDSNYGYTF TGTGCCAGCAGCCCCCGCGGCCTGGACTCTAACTATGGCTACACCTTC TRBV9 NA NA TRBJ1-2
CASSPTGDGYTF TGTGCCAGCTCACCAACCGGGGATGGCTACACCTTC TRBV18 NA NA TRBJ1-2
CASSYQGGGNQPQHF TGTGCCAGCAGTTACCAGGGGGGAGGCAATCAGCCCCAGCATTTT TRBV28 NA TRBD1 TRBJ1-5
CASIMTGRTEAFF TGTGCCAGTATTATGACAGGACGAACTGAAGCTTTCTTT TRBV19 NA NA TRBJ1-1
CATSGGLAGADEQFF TGTGCCACCAGCGGGGGACTAGCGGGGGCCGATGAGCAGTTCTTC TRBV15 NA TRBD2 TRBJ2-1
CATSSGATSGGNQPQHF TGTGCCACCAGCAGCGGGGCTACGTCGGGCGGCAATCAGCCCCAGCATTTT TRBV24-1 NA NA TRBJ1-5
CASSHRPGSVNTIYF TGTGCCAGCAGCCATAGGCCGGGATCAGTAAACACCATATATTTT TRBV7-2 NA NA TRBJ1-3
CASSVGIGTGETKELFF TGTGCCAGCAGCGTAGGCATCGGGACAGGGGAAACGAAGGAACTGTTTTTT TRBV9 NA TRBD1 TRBJ1-4
CATSRGLSYTF TGTGCCACCAGCAGAGGTTTAAGCTACACCTTC TRBV15 NA NA TRBJ1-2
CASFRGAIGNQPQHF TGTGCCAGCTTCCGGGGGGCAATCGGCAATCAGCCCCAGCATTTT TRBV28 once NA TRBJ1-5
CASSLQGAASAPSGNTIYF TGTGCCAGCAGCTTACAGGGGGCCGCGTCGGCTCCCTCTGGAAACACCATATATTTT TRBV7-8 NA TRBD1 TRBJ1-3
CASSGGQGARAFF TGCGCCAGCAGTGGGGGACAGGGGGCTCGGGCTTTCTTT TRBV10-2 NA TRBD1 TRBJ1-1
CSVEGTSAGSYNEQFF TGCAGCGTTGAAGGGACTAGCGCCGGCTCCTACAATGAGCAGTTCTTC TRBV29-1 NA TRBD2 TRBJ2-1
CASSVGAGKVDEQFF TGTGCCAGCAGCGTAGGGGCGGGAAAGGTTGATGAGCAGTTCTTC TRBV9 NA NA TRBJ2-1
CASSPGQPLDEQYF TGCGCCAGCAGCCCGGGACAGCCCCTGGACGAGCAGTACTTC TRBV5-1 NA TRBD1 TRBJ2-7
CASSLAPGNHNEQFF TGCGCCAGCAGCTTGGCCCCGGGGAACCACAATGAGCAGTTCTTC TRBV5-1 once NA TRBJ2-1
CACQGTDNYGYTF TGTGCCTGCCAGGGGACAGATAACTATGGCTACACCTTC TRBV28 NA TRBD1 TRBJ1-2
CASSLGTSGRAAVDEQFF TGCGCCAGCAGCTTGGGGACTAGCGGGAGGGCCGCTGTGGATGAGCAGTTCTTC TRBV5-1 once TRBD2 TRBJ2-1